This TCR beta chain was profiled in a study of human T cells and chemical hapten exposure. This sample's time point: patch test 1, 2 weeks after DPC sensitization. The treatment: therapeutic diphenylcyclopropenone sensitization with weekly scalp DPC. In TCRdb, the RACE reads were re-called with MiXCR into one record per CDR3 protein. The sample records tens of thousands of distinct CDR3 sequences, 10% to 13% being singletons. This clonotype was seen many times. Sequencing used whole blood, obtained in connection with sensitization to the hapten diphenylcyclopropenone (DPC). The TCR sequence derives from a man aged 40-55 years with alopecia areata. Some clones in this sample may be carry-over from other donors' samples.

CDR3 sequence (DNA): TGTGCCTGGAGCCTGACAGGGGGGGACCAGCCCCAGCATTTT. Its protein is CAWSLTGGDQPQHF. The rearrangement joins TRBV30 to TRBJ1-5, with TRBD1 identical over 9 bases. With 3 bases clipped from V and 7 bases from J, the junction kept 7 bases outside the gene matches. This CDR3 comprises 14 residues. Germline V gene data show CDR1 as GTSNPN and CDR2 as SVGIG (reference sequence).